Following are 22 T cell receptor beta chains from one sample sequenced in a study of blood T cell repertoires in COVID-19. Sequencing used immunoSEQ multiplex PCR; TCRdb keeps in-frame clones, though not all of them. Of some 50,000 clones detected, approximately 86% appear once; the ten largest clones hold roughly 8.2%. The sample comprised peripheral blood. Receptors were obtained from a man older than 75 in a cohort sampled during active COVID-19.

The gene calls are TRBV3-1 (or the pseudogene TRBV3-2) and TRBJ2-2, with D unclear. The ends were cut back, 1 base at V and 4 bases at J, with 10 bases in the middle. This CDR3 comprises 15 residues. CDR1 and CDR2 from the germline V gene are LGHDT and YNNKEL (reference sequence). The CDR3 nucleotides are TGTGCCAGCAGCCAAGCCCCCCGGAGCACCGGGGAGCTGTTTTTT. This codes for CASSQAPRSTGELFF.

In nucleotides, the CDR3 is TGTGCCAGCAGCTTACGGGGGTGGGGTGAAAAACTGTTTTTT. It yields the protein CASSLRGWGEKLFF. The genes are TRBV7-2 and TRBJ1-4; perhaps TRBD1 as D (5 bases). Germline V gene lookup returns CDR1 SGHTA and CDR2 FQGNSA. Trimming removed 2 bases from V and 7 bases from J, with 11 bases in between. CDR3 length: 14 residues.

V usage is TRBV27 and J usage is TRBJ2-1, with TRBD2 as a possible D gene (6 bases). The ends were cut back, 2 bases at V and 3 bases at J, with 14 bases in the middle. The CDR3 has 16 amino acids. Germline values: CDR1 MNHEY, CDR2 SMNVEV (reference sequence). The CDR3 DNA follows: TGTGCCAGCAGTTTAATGGCGGGACGATACTACAATGAGCAGTTCTTC. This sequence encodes CASSLMAGRYYNEQFF.

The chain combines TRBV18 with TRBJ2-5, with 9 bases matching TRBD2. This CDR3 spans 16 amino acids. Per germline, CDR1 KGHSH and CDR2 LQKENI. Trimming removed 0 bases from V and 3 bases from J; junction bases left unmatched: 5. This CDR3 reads CASSPPSSGIKETQYF. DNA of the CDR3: TGTGCCAGCTCACCACCGTCTAGCGGGATTAAAGAGACCCAGTACTTC.

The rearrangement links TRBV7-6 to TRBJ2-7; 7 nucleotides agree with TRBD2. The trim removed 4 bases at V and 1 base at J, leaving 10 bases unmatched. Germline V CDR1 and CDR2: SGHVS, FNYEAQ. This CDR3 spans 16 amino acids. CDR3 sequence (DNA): TGTGCCAGCAGCTCCGGGGGAGGGGTGGGATCCTACGAGCAGTACTTC. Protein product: CASSSGGGVGSYEQYF. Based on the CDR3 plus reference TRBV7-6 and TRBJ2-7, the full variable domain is GAGVSQSPRYKVTKRGQDVALRCDPISGHVSLYWYRQALGQGPEFLTYFNYEAQQDKSGLPNDRFSAERPEGSISTLTIQRTEQRDSAMYRCASSSGGGVGSYEQYFGPGTRLTVT.

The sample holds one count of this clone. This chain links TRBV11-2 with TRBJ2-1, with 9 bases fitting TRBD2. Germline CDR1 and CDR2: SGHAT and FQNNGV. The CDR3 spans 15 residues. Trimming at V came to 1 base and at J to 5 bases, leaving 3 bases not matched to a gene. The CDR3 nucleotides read TGTGCCAGCAGCTTAGGGCGGGAGGGCCACAATGAGCAGTTCTTC. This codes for CASSLGREGHNEQFF.

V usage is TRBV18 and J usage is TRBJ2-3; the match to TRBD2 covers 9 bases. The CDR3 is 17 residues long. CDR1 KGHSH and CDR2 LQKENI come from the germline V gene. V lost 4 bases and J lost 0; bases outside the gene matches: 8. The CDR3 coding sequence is TGTGCCAGCTCACAATCACCGACTAGCGGAAGCACAGATACGCAGTATTTT. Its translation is CASSQSPTSGSTDTQYF. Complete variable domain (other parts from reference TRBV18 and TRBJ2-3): NAGVMQNPRHLVRRRGQEARLRCSPMKGHSHVYWYRQLPEEGLKFMVYLQKENIIDESGMPKERFSAEFPKEGPSILRIQQVVRGDSAAYFCASSQSPTSGSTDTQYFGPGTRLTVL.

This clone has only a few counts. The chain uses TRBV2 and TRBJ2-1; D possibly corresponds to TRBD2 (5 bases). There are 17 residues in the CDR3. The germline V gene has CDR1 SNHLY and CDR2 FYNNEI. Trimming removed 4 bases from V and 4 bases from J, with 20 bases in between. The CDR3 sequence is CASSASWSGINYNEQFF. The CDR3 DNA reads TGTGCCAGCAGTGCTTCTTGGTCGGGGATTAATTACAATGAGCAGTTCTTC.

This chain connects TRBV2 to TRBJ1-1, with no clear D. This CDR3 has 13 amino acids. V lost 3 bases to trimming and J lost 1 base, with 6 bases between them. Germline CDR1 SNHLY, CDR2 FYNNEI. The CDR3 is CASSDRRNTEAFF. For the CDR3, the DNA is TGTGCCAGCAGTGATCGCAGGAACACTGAAGCTTTCTTT.

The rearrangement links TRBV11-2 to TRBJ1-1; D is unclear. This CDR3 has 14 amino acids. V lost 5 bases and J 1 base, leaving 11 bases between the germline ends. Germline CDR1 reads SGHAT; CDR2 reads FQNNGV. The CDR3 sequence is CASSLSGWNTEAFF. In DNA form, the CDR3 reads TGTGCCAGCAGCCTTTCAGGCTGGAACACTGAAGCTTTCTTT.

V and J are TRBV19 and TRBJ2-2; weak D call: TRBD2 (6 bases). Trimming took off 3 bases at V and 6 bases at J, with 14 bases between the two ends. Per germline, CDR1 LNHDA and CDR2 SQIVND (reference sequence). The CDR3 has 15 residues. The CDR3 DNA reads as TGTGCCAGTAGTATCGGAGGGGTGAAGGCCGGGGAGCTGTTTTTT. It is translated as CASSIGGVKAGELFF.

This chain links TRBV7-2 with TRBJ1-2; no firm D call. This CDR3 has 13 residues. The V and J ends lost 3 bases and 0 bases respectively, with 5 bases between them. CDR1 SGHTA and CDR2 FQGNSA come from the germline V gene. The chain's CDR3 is CASSFGANYGYTF. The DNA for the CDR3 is TGTGCCAGCAGCTTCGGGGCTAACTATGGCTACACCTTC.

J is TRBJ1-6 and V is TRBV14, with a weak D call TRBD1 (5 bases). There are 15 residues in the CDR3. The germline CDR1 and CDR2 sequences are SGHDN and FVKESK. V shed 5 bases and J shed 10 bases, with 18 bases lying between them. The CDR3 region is CASSSGVKGESPLHF. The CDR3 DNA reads TGTGCCAGCAGCTCGGGGGTCAAAGGGGAATCACCCCTCCACTTT.

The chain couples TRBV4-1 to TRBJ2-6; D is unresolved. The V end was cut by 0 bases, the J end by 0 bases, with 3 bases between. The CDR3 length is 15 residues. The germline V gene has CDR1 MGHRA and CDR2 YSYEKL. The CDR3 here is CASSQDGSGANVLTF. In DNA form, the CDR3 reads TGCGCCAGCAGCCAAGACGGCTCTGGGGCCAACGTCCTGACTTTC.

The CDR3 sequence is CASSVDAGPGGYTF. The CDR3 DNA sequence: TGTGCCAGCAGCGTAGATGCGGGCCCGGGGGGCTACACCTTC. This chain connects TRBV9 to TRBJ1-2; no clear D gene. The CDR3 length is 14 residues. The germline CDR1 and CDR2 sequences are SGDLS and YYNGEE. The V end lost 0 bases, the J end lost 8 bases, and 14 bases lay between the germline ends.

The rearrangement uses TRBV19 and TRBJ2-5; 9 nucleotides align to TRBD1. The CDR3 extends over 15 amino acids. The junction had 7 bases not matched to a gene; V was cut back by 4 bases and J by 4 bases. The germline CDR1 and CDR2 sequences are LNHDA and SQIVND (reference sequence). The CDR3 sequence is CASSTQGARGETQYF. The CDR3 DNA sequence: TGTGCCAGTAGTACACAGGGGGCGCGAGGAGAGACCCAGTACTTC.

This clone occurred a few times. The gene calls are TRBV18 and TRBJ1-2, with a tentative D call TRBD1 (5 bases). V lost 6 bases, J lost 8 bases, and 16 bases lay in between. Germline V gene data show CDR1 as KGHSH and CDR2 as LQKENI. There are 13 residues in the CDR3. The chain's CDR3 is CASSPEQAKGYTF. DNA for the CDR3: TGTGCCAGCTCCCCCGAACAGGCGAAAGGCTACACCTTC.

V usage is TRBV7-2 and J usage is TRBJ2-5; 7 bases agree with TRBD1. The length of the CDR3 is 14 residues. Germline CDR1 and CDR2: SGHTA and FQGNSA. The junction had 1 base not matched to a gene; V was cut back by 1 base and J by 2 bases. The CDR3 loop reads CASSLVTGQETQYF. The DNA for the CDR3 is TGTGCCAGCAGCTTAGTGACAGGGCAAGAGACCCAGTACTTC.

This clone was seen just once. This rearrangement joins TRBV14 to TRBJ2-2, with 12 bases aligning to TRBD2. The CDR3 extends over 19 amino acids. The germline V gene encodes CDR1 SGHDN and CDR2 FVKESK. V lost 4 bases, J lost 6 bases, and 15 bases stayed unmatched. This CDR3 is CASSRRLVLAGGQAGELFF. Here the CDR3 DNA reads TGTGCCAGCAGCCGCCGACTCGTTCTAGCGGGGGGGCAAGCCGGGGAGCTGTTTTTT. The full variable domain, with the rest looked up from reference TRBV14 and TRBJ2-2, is EAGVTQFPSHSVIEKGQTVTLRCDPISGHDNLYWYRRVMGKEIKFLLHFVKESKQDESGMPNNRFLAERTGGTYSTLKVQPAELEDSGVYFCASSRRLVLAGGQAGELFFGEGSRLTVL.

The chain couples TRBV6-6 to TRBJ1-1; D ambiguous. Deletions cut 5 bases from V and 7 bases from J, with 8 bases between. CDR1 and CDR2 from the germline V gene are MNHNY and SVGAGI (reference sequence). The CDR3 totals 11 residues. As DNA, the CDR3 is TGTGCCAGCAGTGAACTAAATGAAGCTTTCTTT. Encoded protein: CASSELNEAFF.

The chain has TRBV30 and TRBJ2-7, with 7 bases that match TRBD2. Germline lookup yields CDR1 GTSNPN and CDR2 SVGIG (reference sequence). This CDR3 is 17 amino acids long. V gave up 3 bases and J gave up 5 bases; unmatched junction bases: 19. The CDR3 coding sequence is TGTGCCTGGAGCCTTGGGGAGGGGATGGGTTATACTAACGAGCAGTACTTC. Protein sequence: CAWSLGEGMGYTNEQYF. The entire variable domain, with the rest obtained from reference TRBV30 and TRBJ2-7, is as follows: SQTIHQWPATLVQPVGSPLSLECTVEGTSNPNLYWYRQAAGRGLQLLFYSVGIGQISSEVPQNLSASRPQDRQFILSSKKLLLSDSGFYLCAWSLGEGMGYTNEQYFGPGTRLTVT.

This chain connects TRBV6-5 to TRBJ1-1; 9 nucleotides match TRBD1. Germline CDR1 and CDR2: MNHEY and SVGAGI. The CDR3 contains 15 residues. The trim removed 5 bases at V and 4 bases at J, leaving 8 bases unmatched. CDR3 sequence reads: CASSTTGGRLTEAFF. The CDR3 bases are TGTGCCAGCAGTACCACAGGGGGCCGGCTCACTGAAGCTTTCTTT.